This T cell receptor (beta chain) was retrieved from a study of T-cell memory formation after mild COVID-19. Study results and limitations: CD4/CD8 balance held among clones contracting day 15 to 85, and later expanders leaned CD4+. Most CD4+ clones that shrank were in CM and EM, while CD8+ ones turned up in EMRA. SARS-CoV-2 specificity of second-wave clones peaking day 37 was unconfirmed.

The CDR3 length is 15 residues. V lost 0 bases, J lost 10 bases, and 18 bases lay in between. Germline lookup yields CDR1 SGHAT and CDR2 FQNNGV. This clonotype turned up a few times. Its cognate antigen is unknown. The 5'RACE method, run with constant-segment primers, produced TCR alpha and TCR beta cDNA libraries (carrying sample barcodes and UMIs). TCRdb ran MiXCR on the 5' RACE reads and lists one entry per CDR3 protein. The sample includes around 390,000 distinct CDR3 sequences, 15% to 20% seen only once; the top ten take roughly 21%. The sample consisted of PBMCs or a T cell subset sorted from them (not recorded which). The clonotype originates from a man aged 18 to 30 who had mild COVID-19 (a few samples of this study predate the infection). Cell type and time point are not known. The V gene is TRBV11-2, the J gene TRBJ1-1; D not certain. The DNA for the CDR3 is TGTGCCAGCAGCTTAGAAGGGTCAGCACTAATGGTAGCTTTCTTT. Its protein product is CASSLEGSALMVAFF.